The 13 T cell receptor beta chains presented below share a single source sample, sequenced in a study of T-cell memory formation after mild COVID-19. TCRdb re-called the 5' RACE reads through MiXCR, storing one row per CDR3 protein. The sample has 300,000 to 400,000 distinct CDR3 sequences; under 30% are singletons. Sequenced sample: PBMCs or a T cell subset sorted from them (not recorded which). The receptors here all came from an adult woman who had mild COVID-19 (a few samples of this study predate the infection). Cell type and time point are not known.

The chain combines TRBV12-3 or TRBV12-4 with TRBJ2-2, with 8 bases fitting TRBD1. This CDR3 region has 16 residues. The junction had 7 bases not matched to a gene; V was cut back by 5 bases and J by 2 bases. The CDR3 DNA reads TGTGCCAGCAGTCCGGGCGACAGGGGTAACACCGGGGAGCTGTTTTTT. Protein sequence: CASSPGDRGNTGELFF.

This chain connects TRBV5-1 to TRBJ1-4; 8 bases are shared with TRBD1. Germline lookup yields CDR1 SGHRS and CDR2 YFSETQ. This CDR3 has 15 residues. Trimming cost V 4 bases and J 8 bases; bases outside gene matches: 10. The CDR3 loop reads CASSPGTQGVEKLFF. CDR3 DNA: TGCGCCAGCAGCCCAGGGACACAGGGGGTGGAAAAACTGTTTTTT. The full variable domain, completed using reference TRBV5-1 and TRBJ1-4, is KAGVTQTPRYLIKTRGQQVTLSCSPISGHRSVSWYQQTPGQGLQFLFEYFSETQRNKGNFPGRFSGRQFSNSRSEMNVSTLELGDSALYLCASSPGTQGVEKLFFGSGTQLSVL.

The J gene is TRBJ1-5, the V gene TRBV4-1; 8 nucleotides match TRBD1. CDR3 length equals 15 residues. Germline V gene lookup returns CDR1 MGHRA and CDR2 YSYEKL. After removal of 5 bases from V and 4 bases from J, the junction contained 7 bases not matched to a gene. The CDR3 here is CASSTQTGANQPQHF. The CDR3, as DNA: TGCGCCAGCAGCACCCAGACAGGGGCAAATCAGCCCCAGCATTTT.

V is TRBV11-2 and J is TRBJ2-3, with 7 bases lining up with TRBD1. This CDR3 is 14 amino acids long. The V segment lost 5 bases and the J segment 2 bases; nucleotides outside the gene matches: 4. CDR1 is SGHAT and CDR2 is FQNNGV in the germline V gene. The CDR3, as DNA: TGTGCCAGCAGCACGGGACAGACCACAGATACGCAGTATTTT. Translation gives CASSTGQTTDTQYF.

The chain carries TRBV19 and TRBJ2-7; 8 nucleotides agree with TRBD1. The CDR3 loop spans 14 amino acids. Germline lookup yields CDR1 LNHDA and CDR2 SQIVND (reference sequence). V shed 4 bases, J shed 8 bases, and the junction held 10 bases outside the gene matches. In nucleotides, the CDR3 is TGTGCCAGTAGTAGCCCGGCGACAGGGGTCAAGCAGTACTTC. Its protein is CASSSPATGVKQYF. Complete variable domain (other parts from reference TRBV19 and TRBJ2-7): DGGITQSPKYLFRKEGQNVTLSCEQNLNHDAMYWYRQDPGQGLRLIYYSQIVNDFQKGDIAEGYSVSREKKESFPLTVTSAQKNPTAFYLCASSSPATGVKQYFGPGTRLTVT.

This clonotype was counted a few times. The J gene is TRBJ2-1, the V gene TRBV12-3 or TRBV12-4, with 7 nucleotides matching TRBD2. The CDR3 spans 13 residues. The ends lost 0 bases at V and 12 bases at J; junction bases unmatched: 5. This CDR3 is CASSLARQRGQFF. The CDR3 region has the DNA TGTGCCAGCAGTTTAGCGAGACAGCGGGGGCAGTTCTTC.

CDR3 coding DNA: TGCAGTGCTAGCCTAACAGGGGCCGGGATGGAGACCCAGTACTTC. It specifies CSASLTGAGMETQYF. The rearrangement joins TRBV20-1 to TRBJ2-5, with TRBD1 matching 7 bases. Germline V CDR1 and CDR2: DFQATT, SNEGSKA (reference sequence). The CDR3 has 15 residues. V was pared by 3 bases and J by 5 bases, with 12 bases of the junction left unmatched.

This clonotype came up a few times. The chain combines TRBV5-6 with TRBJ2-7, with D perhaps being TRBD1 or TRBD2 (5 bases each). The germline gives CDR1 SGHDT, CDR2 YYEEEE. This CDR3 region has 13 residues. Trimming pared 3 bases from V and 4 bases from J, leaving 11 bases between. CDR3 DNA: TGTGCCAGCAGCTGGGGGACCCGGTACGAGCAGTACTTC. It yields the protein CASSWGTRYEQYF. The full variable domain, rest sourced from reference TRBV5-6 and TRBJ2-7, is DAGVTQSPTHLIKTRGQQVTLRCSPKSGHDTVSWYQQALGQGPQFIFQYYEEEERQRGNFPDRFSGHQFPNYSSELNVNALLLGDSALYLCASSWGTRYEQYFGPGTRLTVT.

The chain couples TRBV12-3 or TRBV12-4 to TRBJ1-1; possibly TRBD1 for D (5 bases). This CDR3 has 14 residues. Trimming stripped 5 bases from V and 4 bases from J, with 14 bases between. The CDR3 spells CASSPRAGGTEAFF. DNA for the CDR3: TGTGCCAGCAGTCCCAGGGCCGGAGGCACTGAAGCTTTCTTT.

The chain has TRBV7-9 and TRBJ1-2; D gene ambiguous. This CDR3 comprises 13 residues. The germline V and J ends were trimmed by 5 bases and 6 bases, with 13 bases remaining between them. The germline V gene has CDR1 SEHNR and CDR2 FQNEAQ (reference sequence). The CDR3 is CASSLFIGDGYTF. The CDR3 DNA is TGTGCCAGCAGCCTGTTTATCGGGGATGGCTACACCTTC.

A few counts support this clonotype. The chain combines TRBV24-1 with TRBJ1-5; 8 positions agree with TRBD1. V was pared by 1 base and J by 9 bases, with 7 bases of the junction left unmatched. Germline CDR1 KGHDR, CDR2 SFDVKD. This CDR3 contains 15 residues. The CDR3 region is CATSDFAGGGRPQHF. The CDR3 DNA reads TGTGCCACCAGTGATTTTGCAGGGGGCGGGCGGCCCCAGCATTTT.

This rearrangement joins TRBV20-1 to TRBJ2-3, with 10 nucleotides matching TRBD2. Germline V gives CDR1 DFQATT, CDR2 SNEGSKA (reference sequence). Germline trimming cut 0 bases from V and 0 bases from J; bases unmatched to any gene: 12. This CDR3 comprises 19 residues. The CDR3 protein is CSARDDGLGLAMSTDTQYF. The CDR3 bases are TGCAGTGCTAGAGACGACGGACTGGGACTAGCGATGAGCACAGATACGCAGTATTTT.

This clonotype was counted only a few times. The chain uses TRBV15 and TRBJ1-2; D is unclear. From germline, CDR1 is LNHNV and CDR2 YYDKDF (reference sequence). This CDR3 has 13 residues. The V end lost 2 bases, the J end lost 8 bases, and 12 bases lay between the germline ends. DNA for the CDR3: TGTGCCACCAGCAGAAGGCCTACGGTCGGCTACACCTTC. This codes for CATSRRPTVGYTF.